This T cell receptor (beta chain) was profiled in a study of blood T cell repertoires in COVID-19. This clone has more than one count but fewer than ten. This CDR3 spans 14 amino acids. Germline V gene lookup returns CDR1 SGHTA and CDR2 FQGNSA. V lost 5 bases, J lost 2 bases, and 4 bases stayed unmatched. The table came from immunoSEQ multiplex PCR; TCRdb's copy has only in-frame clones and leaves some out. The data show 200,000 to 250,000 clones, 80% to 85% seen once. The chain has TRBV7-2 and TRBJ2-7; 9 bases are shared with TRBD2. Sequences were obtained from peripheral blood. This TCR was sampled from a woman aged 25 to 39 who had recovered from COVID-19. CDR3 nucleotide sequence: TGTGCCAGCAGCATCTCTAGCGGGGCCTACGAGCAGTACTTC. Its translation: CASSISSGAYEQYF.